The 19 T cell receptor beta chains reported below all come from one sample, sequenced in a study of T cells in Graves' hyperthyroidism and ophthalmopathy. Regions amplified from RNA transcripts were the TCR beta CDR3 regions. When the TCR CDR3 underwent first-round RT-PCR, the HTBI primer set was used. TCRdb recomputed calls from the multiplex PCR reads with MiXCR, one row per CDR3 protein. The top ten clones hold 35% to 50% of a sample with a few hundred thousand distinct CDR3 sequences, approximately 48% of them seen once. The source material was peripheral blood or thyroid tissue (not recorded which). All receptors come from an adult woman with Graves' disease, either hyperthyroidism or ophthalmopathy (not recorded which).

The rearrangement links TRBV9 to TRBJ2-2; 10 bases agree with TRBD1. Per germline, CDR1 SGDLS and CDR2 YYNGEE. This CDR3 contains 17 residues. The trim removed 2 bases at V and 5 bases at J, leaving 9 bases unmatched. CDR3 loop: CASSVSGTGAKTGELFF. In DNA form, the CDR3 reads TGTGCCAGCAGCGTCTCCGGGACAGGGGCCAAAACCGGGGAGCTGTTTTTT.

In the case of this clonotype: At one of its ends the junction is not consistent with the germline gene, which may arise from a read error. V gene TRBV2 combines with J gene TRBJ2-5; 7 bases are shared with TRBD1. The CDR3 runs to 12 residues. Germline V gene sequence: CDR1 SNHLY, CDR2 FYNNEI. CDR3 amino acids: CAQGGGSETQYF. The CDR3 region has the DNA TGTGCCCAAGGGGGCGGTTCAGAGACCCAGTACTTT.

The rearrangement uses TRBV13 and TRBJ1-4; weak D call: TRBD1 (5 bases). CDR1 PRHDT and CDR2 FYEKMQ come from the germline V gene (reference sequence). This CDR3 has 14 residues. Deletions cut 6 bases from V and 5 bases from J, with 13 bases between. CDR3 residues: CASSGREGNEKLFF. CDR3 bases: TGTGCCAGCAGTGGACGGGAGGGGAATGAAAAACTGTTTTTT.

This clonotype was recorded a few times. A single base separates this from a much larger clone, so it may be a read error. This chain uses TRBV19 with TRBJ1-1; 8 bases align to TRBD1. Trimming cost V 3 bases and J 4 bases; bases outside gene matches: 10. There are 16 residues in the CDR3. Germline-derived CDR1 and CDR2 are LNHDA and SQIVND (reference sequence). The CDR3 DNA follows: TGTGCCAGTAGTATCGGGCAGGGGGCGATGAGCACTGAAGCTTTCTTT. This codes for CASSIGQGAMSTEAFF.

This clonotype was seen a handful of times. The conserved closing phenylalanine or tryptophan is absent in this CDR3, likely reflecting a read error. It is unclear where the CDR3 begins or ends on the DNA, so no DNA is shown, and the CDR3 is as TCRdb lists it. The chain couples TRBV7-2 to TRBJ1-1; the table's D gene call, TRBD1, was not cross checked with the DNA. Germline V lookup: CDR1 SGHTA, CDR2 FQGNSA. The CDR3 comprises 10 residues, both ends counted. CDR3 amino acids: CASSQSRDFS.

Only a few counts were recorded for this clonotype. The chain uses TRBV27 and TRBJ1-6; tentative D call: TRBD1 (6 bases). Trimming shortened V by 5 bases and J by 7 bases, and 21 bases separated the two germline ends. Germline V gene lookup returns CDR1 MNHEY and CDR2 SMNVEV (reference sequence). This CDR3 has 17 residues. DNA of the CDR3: TGTGCCAGCAGTCTAACCTCCTGGAGGACAGAAAATTCACCCCTCCACTTT. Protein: CASSLTSWRTENSPLHF.

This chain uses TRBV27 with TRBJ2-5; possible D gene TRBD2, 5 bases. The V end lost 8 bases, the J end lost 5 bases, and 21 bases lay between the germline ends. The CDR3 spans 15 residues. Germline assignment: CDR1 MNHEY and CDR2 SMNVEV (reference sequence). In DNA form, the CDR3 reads TGTGCCAGCGCTGGCCACCCGGGGAGAGGCGAGACCCAGTACTTC. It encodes CASAGHPGRGETQYF.

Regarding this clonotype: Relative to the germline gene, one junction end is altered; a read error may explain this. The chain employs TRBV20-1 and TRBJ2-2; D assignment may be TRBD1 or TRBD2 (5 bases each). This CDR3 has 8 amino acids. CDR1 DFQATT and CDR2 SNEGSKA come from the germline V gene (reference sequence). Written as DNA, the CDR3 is TGCAGTGCGGGGGAACTGTTTTTT. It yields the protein CSAGELFF.

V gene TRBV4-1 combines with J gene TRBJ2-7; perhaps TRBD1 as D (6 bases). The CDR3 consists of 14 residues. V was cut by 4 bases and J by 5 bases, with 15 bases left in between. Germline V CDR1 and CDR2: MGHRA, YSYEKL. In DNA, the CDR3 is TGCGCCAGCAGCCCCCTGTTACGGGACAACGAGCAGTACTTC. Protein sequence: CASSPLLRDNEQYF.

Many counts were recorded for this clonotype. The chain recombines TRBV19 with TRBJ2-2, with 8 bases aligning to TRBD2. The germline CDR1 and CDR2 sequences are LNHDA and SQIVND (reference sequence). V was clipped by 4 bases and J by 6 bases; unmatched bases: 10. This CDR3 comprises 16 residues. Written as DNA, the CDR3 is TGTGCCAGTAGTAGCTGGGGCGCGGGAGGCTCCGGGGAGCTGTTTTTT. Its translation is CASSSWGAGGSGELFF. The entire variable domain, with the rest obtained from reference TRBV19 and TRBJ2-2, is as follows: DGGITQSPKYLFRKEGQNVTLSCEQNLNHDAMYWYRQDPGQGLRLIYYSQIVNDFQKGDIAEGYSVSREKKESFPLTVTSAQKNPTAFYLCASSSWGAGGSGELFFGEGSRLTVL.

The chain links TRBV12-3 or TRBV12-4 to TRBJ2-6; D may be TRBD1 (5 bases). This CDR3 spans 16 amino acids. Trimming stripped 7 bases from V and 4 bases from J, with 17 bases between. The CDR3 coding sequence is TGTGCCAGCACCCAGGGCCAAGGGTTGGGGGCCAACGTCCTGACTTTC. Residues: CASTQGQGLGANVLTF.

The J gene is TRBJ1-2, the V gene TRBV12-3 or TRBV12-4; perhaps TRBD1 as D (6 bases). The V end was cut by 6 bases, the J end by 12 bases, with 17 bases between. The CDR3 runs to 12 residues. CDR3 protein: CASSLPTGKHTF. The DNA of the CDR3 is TGTGCCAGCAGCCTACCCACAGGGAAACACACCTTC.

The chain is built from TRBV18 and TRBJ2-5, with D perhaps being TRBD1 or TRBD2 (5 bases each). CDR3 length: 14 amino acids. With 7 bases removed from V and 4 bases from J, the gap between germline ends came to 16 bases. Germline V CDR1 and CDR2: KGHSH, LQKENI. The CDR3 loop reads CASFLYGDAETQYF. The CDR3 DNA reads TGTGCCAGCTTCCTGTATGGGGACGCAGAGACCCAGTACTTC.

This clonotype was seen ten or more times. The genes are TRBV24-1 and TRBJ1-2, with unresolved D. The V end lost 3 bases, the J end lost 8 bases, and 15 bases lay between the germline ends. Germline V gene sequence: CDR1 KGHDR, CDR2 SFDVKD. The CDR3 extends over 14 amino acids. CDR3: CATSDDDGLGGYTF. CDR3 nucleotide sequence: TGTGCCACCAGTGATGATGACGGTCTCGGGGGCTACACCTTC.

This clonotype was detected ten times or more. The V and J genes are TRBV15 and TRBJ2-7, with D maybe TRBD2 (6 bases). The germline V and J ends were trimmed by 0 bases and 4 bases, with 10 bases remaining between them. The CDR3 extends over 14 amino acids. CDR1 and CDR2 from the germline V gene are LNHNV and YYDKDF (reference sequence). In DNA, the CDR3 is TGTGCCACCAGCAGAGACGGAGGGCGGTACGAGCAGTACTTC. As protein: CATSRDGGRYEQYF.

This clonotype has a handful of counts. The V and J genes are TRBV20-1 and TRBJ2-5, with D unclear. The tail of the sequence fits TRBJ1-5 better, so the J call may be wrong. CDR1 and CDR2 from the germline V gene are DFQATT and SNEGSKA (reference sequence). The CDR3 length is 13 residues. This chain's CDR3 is CSAIGRSNQPQHF. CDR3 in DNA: TGCAGTGCTATCGGGCGGAGCAATCAGCCCCAGCATTTT.

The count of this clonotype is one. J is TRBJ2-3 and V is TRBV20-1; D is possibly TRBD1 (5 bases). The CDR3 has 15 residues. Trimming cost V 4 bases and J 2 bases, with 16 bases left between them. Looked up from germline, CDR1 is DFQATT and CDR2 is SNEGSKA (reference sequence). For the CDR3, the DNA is TGCAGTGCTATATCAGGGTATACCTACACAGATACGCAGTATTTT. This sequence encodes CSAISGYTYTDTQYF.

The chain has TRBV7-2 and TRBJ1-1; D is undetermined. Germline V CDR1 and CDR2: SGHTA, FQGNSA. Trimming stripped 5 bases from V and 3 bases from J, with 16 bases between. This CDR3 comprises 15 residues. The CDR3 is CASSAGLAGDTEAFF. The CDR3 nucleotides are TGTGCCAGCAGCGCCGGACTAGCGGGAGACACTGAAGCTTTCTTT. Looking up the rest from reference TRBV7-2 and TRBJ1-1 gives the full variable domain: GAGVSQSPSNKVTEKGKDVELRCDPISGHTALYWYRQSLGQGLEFLIYFQGNSAPDKSGLPSDRFSAERTGGSVSTLTIQRTQQEDSAVYLCASSAGLAGDTEAFFGQGTRLTVV.

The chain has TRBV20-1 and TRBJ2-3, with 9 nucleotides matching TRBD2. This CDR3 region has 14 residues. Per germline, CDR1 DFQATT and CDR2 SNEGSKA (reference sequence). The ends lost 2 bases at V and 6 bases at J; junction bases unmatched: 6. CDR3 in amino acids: CSARFPAGGDTQYF. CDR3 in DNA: TGCAGTGCTAGATTTCCCGCGGGAGGGGATACGCAGTATTTT.